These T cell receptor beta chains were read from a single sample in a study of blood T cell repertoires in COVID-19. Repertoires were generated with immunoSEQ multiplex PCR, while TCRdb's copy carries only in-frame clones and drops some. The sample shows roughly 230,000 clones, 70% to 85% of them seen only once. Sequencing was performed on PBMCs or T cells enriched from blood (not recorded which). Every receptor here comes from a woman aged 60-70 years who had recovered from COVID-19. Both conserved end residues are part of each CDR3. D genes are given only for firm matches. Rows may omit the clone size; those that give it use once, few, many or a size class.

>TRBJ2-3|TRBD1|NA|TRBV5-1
TGCGCCAGCAGCCCGGAGGACAGGGCGGTAGATACGCAGTATTTT
CASSPEDRAVDTQYF
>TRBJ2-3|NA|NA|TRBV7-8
TGTGCCAGCAGCCAACGTCGCGGAGGGAGCACAGATACGCAGTATTTT
CASSQRRGGSTDTQYF
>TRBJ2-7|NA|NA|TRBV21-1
TGTGCCAGCAGCAAAGCGCTTTTGAATAGGGACTCCAAACCCGAGCAGTACTTC
CASSKALLNRDSKPEQYF
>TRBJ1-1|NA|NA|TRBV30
TGTGCCTGGAGTGTGGGCAGGGCGAACACTGAAGCTTTCTTT
CAWSVGRANTEAFF
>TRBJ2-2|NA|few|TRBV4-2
TGTGCCAGCAGCCAAGTGGGGGACTCAGACACCGGGGAGCTGTTTTTT
CASSQVGDSDTGELFF
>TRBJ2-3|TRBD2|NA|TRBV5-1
TGCGCCAGCAGCTTGGAGGCTAGCGGGGGAATCGATACGCAGTATTTT
CASSLEASGGIDTQYF
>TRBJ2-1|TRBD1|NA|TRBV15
TGTGCCACCAGCAGTCGACAGGGATACAATGAGCAGTTCTTC
CATSSRQGYNEQFF
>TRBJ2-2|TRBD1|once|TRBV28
TGTGCCATCAGGGAACAGGGGACCGGGGAGCTGTTTTTT
CAIREQGTGELFF
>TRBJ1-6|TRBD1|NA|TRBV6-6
TGTGCCAGCAGCTATAACAGGGGGGATTCACCCCTCCACTTT
CASSYNRGDSPLHF
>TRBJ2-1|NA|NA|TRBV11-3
TGTGCCAGCAGCTTAGGGGGGGGCCGGGACCCCTACAATGAGCAGTTCTTC
CASSLGGGRDPYNEQFF
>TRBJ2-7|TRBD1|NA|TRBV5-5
TGTGCCAGCAGCTTTTCGACAGGGGGCCCCTACGAGCAGTACTTC
CASSFSTGGPYEQYF
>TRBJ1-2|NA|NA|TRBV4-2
TGTGCCAGCAGCTTTACCGGAGCCACTAACTATGGCTACACCTTC
CASSFTGATNYGYTF
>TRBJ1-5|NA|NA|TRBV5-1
TGCGCCAGCAGCTTGGGTCAGGGATTAGGTCAGCCCCAGCATTTT
CASSLGQGLGQPQHF
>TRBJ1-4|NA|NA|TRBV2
TGTGCCAGCAGTGAAGCGCGCAGGGTTGACAATGAAAAACTGTTTTTT
CASSEARRVDNEKLFF
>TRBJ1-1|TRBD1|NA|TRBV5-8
TGTGCCAGCAGCCCGGACAGGGTGACTGAAGCTTTCTTT
CASSPDRVTEAFF
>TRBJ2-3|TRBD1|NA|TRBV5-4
TGTGCCAGCAGCTTTGAGGACAGGGTAGTTGGGACAGATACGCAGTATTTT
CASSFEDRVVGTDTQYF
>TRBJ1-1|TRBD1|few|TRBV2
TGTGCCAGCAAGGGACAGGTGAACACTGAAGCTTTCTTT
CASKGQVNTEAFF
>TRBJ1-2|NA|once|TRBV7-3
TGTGCCAGCAGCCCGGGGAGAAACTATGGCTACACCTTC
CASSPGRNYGYTF
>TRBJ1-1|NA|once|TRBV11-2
TGTGCCAGCAGCTCTCAAACAGGAGGGTCCACTGAAGCTTTCTTT
CASSSQTGGSTEAFF
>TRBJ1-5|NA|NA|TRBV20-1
TGCAGTACCGGTCAGCCCCAGCATTTT
CSTGQPQHF
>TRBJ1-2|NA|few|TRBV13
TGTGCCAGCACCCATGATAGGGGCTATGGCTACACCTTC
CASTHDRGYGYTF
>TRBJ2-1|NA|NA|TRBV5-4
TGTGCCAGCAGCTTGACCAGGGGAAGTCTTGAGCAGTTCTTC
CASSLTRGSLEQFF
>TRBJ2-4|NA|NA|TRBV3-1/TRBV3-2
TGTGCCAGCAGCCCTATGCTTCTAGTGGAAAACATTCAGTACTTC
CASSPMLLVENIQYF
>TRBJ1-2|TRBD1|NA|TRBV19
TGTGCCAGTAGTATAGGGGACAGGGACTATGGCTACACCTTC
CASSIGDRDYGYTF